This TCR beta chain was found in a study of pediatric ulcerative colitis. Overall study context: Ulcerative colitis patients had pancolitis or left-sided colitis, with confirming histology. Overall study results and limits: Clonal expansions reduced rectal repertoire diversity in acute severe colitis. A couple of patients had blood samples with substantially reduced template counts.

Assay used: immunoSEQ multiplex PCR; TCRdb lists only in-frame clones, some missing. The sample records roughly 25,000 clones, approximately 71% being singletons. Rectal tissue came from one to two pinch biopsies taken at colonoscopy. Before the diagnostic colonoscopy, ulcerative colitis patients were free of immunosuppressive medication. This clone was seen once. Antigen specificity is unknown. Sample: gut tissue. The sequence was collected from a boy aged 5 to 17 with severe ulcerative colitis.

CDR3 amino acids: CASSQEGEAYEQYF. The CDR3 nucleotides are TGTGCCAGCAGCCAAGAGGGGGAGGCCTACGAGCAGTACTTC. The rearrangement joins TRBV4-2 to TRBJ2-5; D might be TRBD2 (6 bases). With the DNA end fitting TRBJ2-7 better, the J assignment may be wrong. Germline CDR1 is LGHNA and CDR2 is YNFKEQ. This CDR3 has 14 residues.